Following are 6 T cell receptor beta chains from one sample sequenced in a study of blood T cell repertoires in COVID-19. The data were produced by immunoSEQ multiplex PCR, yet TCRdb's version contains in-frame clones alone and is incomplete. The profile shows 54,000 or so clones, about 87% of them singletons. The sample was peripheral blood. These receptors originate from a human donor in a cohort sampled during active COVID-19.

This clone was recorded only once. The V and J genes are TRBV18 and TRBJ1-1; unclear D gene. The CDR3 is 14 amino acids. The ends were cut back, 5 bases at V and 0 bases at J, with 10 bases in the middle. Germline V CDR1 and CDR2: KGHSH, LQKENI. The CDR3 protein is CASSEQTVNTEAFF. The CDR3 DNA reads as TGTGCCAGCTCAGAACAGACGGTGAACACTGAAGCTTTCTTT.

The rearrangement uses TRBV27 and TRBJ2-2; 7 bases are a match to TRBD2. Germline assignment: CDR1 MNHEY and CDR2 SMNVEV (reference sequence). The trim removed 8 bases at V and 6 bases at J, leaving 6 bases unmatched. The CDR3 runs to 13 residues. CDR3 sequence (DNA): TGTGCCAGCGGGAGGGAGGGTGCCGGGGAGCTGTTTTTT. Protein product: CASGREGAGELFF.

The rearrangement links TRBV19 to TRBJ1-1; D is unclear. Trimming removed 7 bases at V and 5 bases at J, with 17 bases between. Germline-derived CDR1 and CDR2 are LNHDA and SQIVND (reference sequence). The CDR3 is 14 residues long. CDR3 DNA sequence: TGTGCCAGTAACAAAGTCTTGAGGGAAACTGAAGCTTTCTTT. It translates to CASNKVLRETEAFF. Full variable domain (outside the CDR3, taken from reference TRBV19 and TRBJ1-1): DGGITQSPKYLFRKEGQNVTLSCEQNLNHDAMYWYRQDPGQGLRLIYYSQIVNDFQKGDIAEGYSVSREKKESFPLTVTSAQKNPTAFYLCASNKVLRETEAFFGQGTRLTVV.

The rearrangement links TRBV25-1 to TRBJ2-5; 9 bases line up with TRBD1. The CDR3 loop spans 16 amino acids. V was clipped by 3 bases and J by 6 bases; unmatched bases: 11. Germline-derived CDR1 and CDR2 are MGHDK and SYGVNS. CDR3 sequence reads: CASSDPSGQGWKTQYF. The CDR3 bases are TGTGCCAGCAGTGACCCCTCGGGACAGGGTTGGAAGACCCAGTACTTC. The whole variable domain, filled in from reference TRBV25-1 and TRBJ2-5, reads EADIYQTPRYLVIGTGKKITLECSQTMGHDKMYWYQQDPGMELHLIHYSYGVNSTEKGDLSSESTVSRIRTEHFPLTLESARPSHTSQYLCASSDPSGQGWKTQYFGPGTRLLVL.

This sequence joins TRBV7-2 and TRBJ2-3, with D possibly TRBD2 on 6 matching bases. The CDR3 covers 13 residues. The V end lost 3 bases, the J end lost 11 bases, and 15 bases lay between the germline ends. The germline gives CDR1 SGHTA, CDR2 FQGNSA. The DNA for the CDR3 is TGTGCCAGCAGCTTTGGACCCGAGGAGGGGCAGTATTTT. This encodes CASSFGPEEGQYF.

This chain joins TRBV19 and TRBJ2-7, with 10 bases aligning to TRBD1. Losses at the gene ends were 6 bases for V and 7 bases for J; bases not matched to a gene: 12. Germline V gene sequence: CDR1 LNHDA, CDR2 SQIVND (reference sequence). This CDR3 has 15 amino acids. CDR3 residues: CASSPFGTGVGEQYF. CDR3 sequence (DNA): TGTGCCAGTAGCCCTTTCGGGACAGGGGTCGGGGAGCAGTACTTC.